This T cell receptor beta chain was retrieved from a study of T cell responses to AZD1222 COVID-19 vaccine. Study-level findings and limits: Samples come after the peak T cell response, not at day 14. Spike-specific TCR breadth rose after two AZD1222 doses, and depth rose as well. Spike was spanned by vaccine-associated CD4 TCRs, with dominance at 160-218 and 743-854. Donor demographics were predominantly white British with a female majority; clonal diversity may be underestimated.

Germline CDR1 is SGHRS and CDR2 is YFSETQ. With 4 bases removed from V and 1 base from J, the gap between germline ends came to 9 bases. The CDR3 covers 13 residues. Only in-frame clones appear in the TCRdb table, and some are missing; sequencing was by immunoSEQ multiplex PCR. The sample has about 76,000 clones, 90% seen once; the top ten hold under 5%. Of note for this clone: Its target is not known.

This chain connects TRBV5-1 to TRBJ2-7; D ambiguous. The sequence derives from an adult in good health. The sample was peripheral blood, taken on day 0 of AZD1222 vaccination. CDR3 residues: CASSIQASYEQYF. The CDR3 bases are TGCGCCAGCAGCATCCAGGCTTCCTACGAGCAGTACTTC.